These 20 T cell receptor beta chains were sequenced from one sample in a study of CD8+ T cells in alopecia areata. Following extraction, RNA underwent reverse transcription to cDNA, which served as the sequencing template. TCRdb's copy holds only in-frame clones and misses some; the assay was immunoSEQ multiplex PCR. The sample lists 110,000 to 150,000 clones, approximately 56% seen once, with 36% in the top ten. Sequenced input: CD8+ T cells sorted from blood. The receptors originated from a human donor in good health.

The chain couples TRBV27 to TRBJ2-7; 8 bases fit TRBD1. The germline CDR1 and CDR2 sequences are MNHEY and SMNVEV (reference sequence). Trimming removed 5 bases from V and 3 bases from J; junction bases left unmatched: 6. The CDR3 has 14 residues. DNA of the CDR3: TGTGCCAGCAGTCCCGGGACAGGCCTCTACGAGCAGTACTTC. Protein: CASSPGTGLYEQYF.

The V call is TRBV29-1, the J call TRBJ2-7, with 7 bases fitting TRBD1. Germline CDR1 and CDR2: SQVTM and ANQGSEA. This CDR3 has 13 amino acids. With V trimmed by 7 bases and J by 0 bases, 6 bases remained unmatched. The DNA of the CDR3 is TGCAGCGCAACGACAGGGCGCTCCTACGAGCAGTACTTC. Its protein is CSATTGRSYEQYF.

This clone was recorded a few times. V is TRBV20-1 and J is TRBJ2-1; D gene unclear. Trimming removed 3 bases at V and 6 bases at J, with 6 bases between. CDR3 length: 11 amino acids. Germline loops: CDR1 DFQATT, CDR2 SNEGSKA (reference sequence). The CDR3 loop reads CSASVSNEQFF. DNA of the CDR3: TGCAGTGCTAGCGTGTCCAATGAGCAGTTCTTC.

V and J are TRBV29-1 and TRBJ1-1; D might be TRBD1 (6 bases). This CDR3 comprises 13 residues. V was pared by 4 bases and J by 1 base, with 10 bases between. Germline V lookup: CDR1 SQVTM, CDR2 ANQGSEA. CDR3 region: CSVGTGRNTEAFF. Written as DNA, the CDR3 is TGCAGCGTTGGCACAGGGCGGAACACTGAAGCTTTCTTT.

V and J are TRBV5-1 and TRBJ1-1; the D gene is possibly TRBD1 (5 bases). The CDR3 has 14 residues. Germline CDR1 and CDR2: SGHRS and YFSETQ. The V end was cut by 3 bases, the J end by 3 bases, with 12 bases between. The CDR3 DNA sequence: TGCGCCAGCAGCTGGACACAAGGGGACACTGAAGCTTTCTTT. Protein product: CASSWTQGDTEAFF.

In this sample, this clone turned up many times. The V and J genes are TRBV9 and TRBJ2-3; D may be TRBD1 (5 bases). V was cut by 6 bases and J by 1 base, with 15 bases left in between. The CDR3 is made up of 15 amino acids. Germline loops: CDR1 SGDLS, CDR2 YYNGEE. DNA for the CDR3: TGTGCCAGCACCCTAGGGGCTGGGGGCACAGATACGCAGTATTTT. This translates into CASTLGAGGTDTQYF.

This clone was seen a few times. The chain employs TRBV9 and TRBJ1-5, with TRBD1 matching over 7 bases. CDR3 length equals 14 residues. Unmatched junction bases numbered 3, after V lost 4 bases and J lost 2 bases. Looked up from germline, CDR1 is SGDLS and CDR2 is YYNGEE. The CDR3 loop is CASSIGTGNQPQHF. CDR3 nucleotide sequence: TGTGCCAGCAGCATCGGGACAGGCAATCAGCCCCAGCATTTT.

The chain employs TRBV2 and TRBJ1-2, with D maybe TRBD1 (6 bases). V was shortened by 7 bases and J by 3 bases, with 21 bases between the two germline ends. This CDR3 is 16 amino acids long. Germline CDR1 and CDR2: SNHLY and FYNNEI. This chain's CDR3 is CASIGQRADQDYGYTF. The CDR3 bases are TGTGCCAGCATAGGACAGAGGGCCGACCAAGACTATGGCTACACCTTC.

The J gene is TRBJ2-2, the V gene TRBV13; the match to TRBD2 covers 11 bases. Germline V gives CDR1 PRHDT, CDR2 FYEKMQ (reference sequence). The CDR3 totals 16 residues. After removal of 5 bases from V and 1 base from J, the junction contained 3 bases not matched to a gene. The CDR3 protein is CASSPLAGENTGELFF. The CDR3 region has the DNA TGTGCCAGCAGCCCACTAGCGGGAGAGAACACCGGGGAGCTGTTTTTT.

V is TRBV6-5 and J is TRBJ2-2; no clear D. This CDR3 has 12 residues. V was pared by 4 bases and J by 5 bases, with 5 bases between. Germline V gene data show CDR1 as MNHEY and CDR2 as SVGAGI. The CDR3 nucleotides are TGTGCCAGCAGTTTGGGGACCGGGGAGCTGTTTTTT. As protein: CASSLGTGELFF.

The V and J genes are TRBV19 and TRBJ2-1, with D maybe TRBD2 (6 bases). V dropped 7 bases and J dropped 8 bases, with 18 bases sitting between them. CDR1 is LNHDA, CDR2 SQIVND, per germline (reference sequence). The CDR3 extends over 14 amino acids. The chain's CDR3 is CASKMFLGDYEQFF. The CDR3 bases are TGTGCCAGTAAGATGTTCTTGGGGGACTATGAGCAGTTCTTC.

The sample holds one count of this clone. The chain employs TRBV5-6 and TRBJ2-5; a weak D match, TRBD1 (5 bases). CDR1 SGHDT and CDR2 YYEEEE come from the germline V gene. Trimming shortened V by 6 bases and J by 5 bases, and 17 bases separated the two germline ends. This CDR3 spans 14 amino acids. For the CDR3, the DNA is TGTGCCAGCACCATTGGCAGGGTTGAGGAGACCCAGTACTTC. Amino acid sequence: CASTIGRVEETQYF. The whole variable domain, filled in from reference TRBV5-6 and TRBJ2-5, reads DAGVTQSPTHLIKTRGQQVTLRCSPKSGHDTVSWYQQALGQGPQFIFQYYEEEERQRGNFPDRFSGHQFPNYSSELNVNALLLGDSALYLCASTIGRVEETQYFGPGTRLLVL.

J is TRBJ2-1 and V is TRBV29-1; D call uncertain. Germline V gene data show CDR1 as SQVTM and CDR2 as ANQGSEA. This CDR3 is 14 amino acids long. The V gene lost 3 bases and the J gene lost 4 bases, with 13 bases spanning the gap. The CDR3 reads CSVEAGDHYNEQFF. In nucleotides, the CDR3 is TGCAGCGTTGAGGCTGGAGACCATTACAATGAGCAGTTCTTC.

Concerning this clone: One base separates it from a far larger clone, so it is likely a read error. The V call is TRBV5-6, the J call TRBJ1-1; D remains unclear. Trimming removed 1 base from V and 1 base from J, with 2 bases in between. The CDR3 length is 12 residues. CDR1 and CDR2 from the germline V gene are SGHDT and YYEEEE. CDR3 sequence: CASSLRNTEAFF. CDR3 nucleotides: TGTGCCAGCAGCTTGAGGAACACTGAAGCTTTCTTT.

The chain has TRBV4-2 and TRBJ2-7; 7 bases align to TRBD2. CDR1 and CDR2 (germline): LGHNA, YNFKEQ. Germline trimming cut 1 base from V and 7 bases from J; bases unmatched to any gene: 7. This CDR3 spans 14 amino acids. The CDR3 coding sequence is TGTGCCAGCAGCCAAGGGGAGGGTCTAGGAGAGCAGTACTTC. It translates to CASSQGEGLGEQYF.

The rearrangement joins TRBV4-1 to TRBJ2-1, with 7 bases identical to TRBD2. The J segment lost 5 bases and the V segment lost 0 bases, leaving 7 bases of the junction unmatched. The length of the CDR3 is 16 residues. CDR1 and CDR2 from the germline V gene are MGHRA and YSYEKL. This CDR3 is CASSQDASGVHNEQFF. DNA for the CDR3: TGCGCCAGCAGCCAAGATGCCAGCGGGGTACACAATGAGCAGTTCTTC.

The chain links TRBV25-1 to TRBJ1-1; no reliable D call. V was pared by 6 bases and J by 6 bases, with 14 bases between. Germline values: CDR1 MGHDK, CDR2 SYGVNS. The CDR3 runs 13 residues. The CDR3 loop is CASSASDFAEAFF. The DNA of the CDR3 is TGTGCCAGCAGCGCAAGCGATTTCGCTGAAGCTTTCTTT.

The rearrangement links TRBV13 to TRBJ2-7; D may be TRBD1 (6 bases). Germline CDR1 reads PRHDT; CDR2 reads FYEKMQ (reference sequence). Trimming pared 0 bases from V and 2 bases from J, leaving 8 bases between. This CDR3 is 14 amino acids long. The CDR3 DNA reads as TGTGCCAGCAGCTTAGGCAGGGACACCTACGAGCAGTACTTC. Residues: CASSLGRDTYEQYF. Supplemented by reference TRBV13 and TRBJ2-7, the full variable domain reads AAGVIQSPRHLIKEKRETATLKCYPIPRHDTVYWYQQGPGQDPQFLISFYEKMQSDKGSIPDRFSAQQFSDYHSELNMSSLELGDSALYFCASSLGRDTYEQYFGPGTRLTVT.

The chain is built from TRBV29-1 and TRBJ1-2, with TRBD1 as a possible D gene (6 bases). The CDR3 is 14 residues long. V shed 7 bases and J shed 5 bases, with 20 bases lying between them. Germline V CDR1 and CDR2: SQVTM, ANQGSEA. The CDR3: CSANIPGARYGYTF. CDR3 sequence (DNA): TGCAGCGCCAATATCCCGGGGGCGCGATATGGCTACACCTTC.

This clone was seen only a few times. The rearrangement uses TRBV29-1 and TRBJ2-1; the D is unclear. The V end was cut by 7 bases, the J end by 5 bases, with 15 bases between. Germline V lookup: CDR1 SQVTM, CDR2 ANQGSEA. The CDR3 totals 13 residues. The DNA of the CDR3 is TGCAGCGCCGACGCGCTCACAAACAATGAGCAGTTCTTC. Its translation is CSADALTNNEQFF.